This T cell receptor (beta chain) was profiled in a study of shared clonotypes between healthy human individuals. Study-wide results and limits: A handful of donors showed sharing of 4.5% to 6% of naive CD4 clonotypes.

Deep was the level used in running the assay. Assay: immunoSEQ multiplex PCR; the TCRdb copy retains only in-frame clones and omits some. The repertoire holds about 2.4 million clones, with roughly 93% as singletons. In regard to this clone: Its target is not known.

Both subsets, CD45RA+ naive and CD45RA-negative memory, were split from the CD4+ cells. The V gene lost 6 bases and the J gene lost 1 base, with 7 bases spanning the gap. From germline, CDR1 is ENHRY and CDR2 SYGVKD. The CDR3 length is 12 residues. This TCR was sampled from a man aged 18 to 30 in good health. Some clones in this sample may be carry-over from other donors' samples. What was sequenced was naive CD4+ T cells from PBMCs. Subset in this sample: CD45RA+ positively selected. The chain is built from TRBV10-3 and TRBJ2-7; D unclear. CDR3 in DNA: TGTGCCATCAGGGGCCTATCCTACGAGCAGTACTTC. This translates into CAIRGLSYEQYF.